This T cell receptor (beta chain) was observed in a study of cytomegalovirus exposure and HLA in healthy donors. Study-wide findings and caveats: In a later analysis, across HLA loci, associated TCR counts were highest for DRB1, lowest for HLA-C.

This CDR3 spans 13 amino acids. Trimming took 2 bases from V and 6 from J, leaving 8 bases between them. In germline, CDR1 is MNHEY, CDR2 SVGAGI. The primer mix had 60 Vbeta and 13 Jbeta primers. Produced via immunoSEQ multiplex PCR; TCRdb's table is partial and in-frame only. The sample includes some 200,000 clones, over 60% of them seen just once. Healthy people donating bone marrow made up the donors. Note on this clone: Its antigen is as yet unknown.

The V and J genes are TRBV6-5 and TRBJ2-1; TRBD2 might be the D (5 bases). The sequencing input was PBMCs. The source of this sequence is a man in his late teens or twenties in good health and CMV-seronegative. This chain's CDR3 is CASSYPGFNEQFF. CDR3 DNA sequence: TGTGCCAGCAGTTACCCGGGGTTCAATGAGCAGTTCTTC.